The T cell receptor beta chain under discussion was sequenced for a study of blood T cells in healthy people across ages. PCR was performed a second time for about 7 to 11 cycles using a sample-barcoded 5' primer and a J-beta primer mix. TCRdb reprocessed the 5' RACE reads via MiXCR and lists one record per CDR3 protein. Among about 1.8 million distinct CDR3 sequences listed, less than 50% were seen once. Notes on the study in general: Whereas aged donors had fewer naive CD4+ cells, long-lived donors had more of them and higher diversity. As age increased, TCR beta diversity per million T cells fell in a roughly linear fashion. In the absence of known donor CMV status, changes in expanded clonotypes were possibly confounded.

Worth noting for this clonotype: Its antigen is currently unknown.

The individuals who served as donors were healthy Caucasians living in Russia, aged about 6 to 100. Per the germline V gene, CDR1 is SEHNR and CDR2 is FQNEAQ (reference sequence). V was shortened by 3 bases and J by 10 bases, with 10 bases between the two germline ends. This CDR3 is 12 amino acids long. The specimen sequenced was blood. The sequence was obtained from a woman aged 40 to 50 in good health. The chain links TRBV7-9 to TRBJ2-1; weak D call: TRBD2 (5 bases). The chain's CDR3 is CASSFPGREQFF. The CDR3 DNA is TGTGCCAGCAGCTTCCCGGGAAGAGAGCAGTTCTTC.